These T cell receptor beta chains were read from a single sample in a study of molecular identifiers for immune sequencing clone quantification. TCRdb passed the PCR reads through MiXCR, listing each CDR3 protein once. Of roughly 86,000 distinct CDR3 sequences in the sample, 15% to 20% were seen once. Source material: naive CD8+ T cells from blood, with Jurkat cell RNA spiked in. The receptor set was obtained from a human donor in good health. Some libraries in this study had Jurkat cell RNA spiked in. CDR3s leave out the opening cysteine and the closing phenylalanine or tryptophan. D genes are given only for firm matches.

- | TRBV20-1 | SARGASLRGYEQY
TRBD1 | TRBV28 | ASSFAPVRTGGEQPQH
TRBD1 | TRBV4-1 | ASSQATGVRTEAF
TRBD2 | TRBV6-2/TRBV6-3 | ASRPLRLASWEQY
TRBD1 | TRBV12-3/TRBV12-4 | ASSLVGQGTDTQY
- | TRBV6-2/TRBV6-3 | ASSYSINFLGQMNTEAF
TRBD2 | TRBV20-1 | SARDGAGRTYEQY
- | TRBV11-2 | ASSHGGILNYGYT
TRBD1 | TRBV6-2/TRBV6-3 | ASKQGIRETQY
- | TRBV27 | ASSLGVLETQY
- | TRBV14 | ASSQAAGLGYGYT
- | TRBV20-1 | SAGGTPQY
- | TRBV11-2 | ASSPSRPAMTKNIQY
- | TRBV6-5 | ASSKGTGGAYEQY
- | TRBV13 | ASSLAPGELF
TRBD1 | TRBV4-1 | ASSQDGTALGELF
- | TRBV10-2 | ASSDSGEQY
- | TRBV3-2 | ASSPYYGDNSNYGYT
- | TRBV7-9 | ASSLVYSYNEQF
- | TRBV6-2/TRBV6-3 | ASSRLDGDQPQH